This T cell receptor beta chain appears in the sequencing data of a study of blood T cell repertoires in COVID-19. The data were produced by immunoSEQ multiplex PCR, yet TCRdb's version contains in-frame clones alone and is incomplete. This sample has roughly 230,000 clones, with approximately 80% found just once. Germline V lookup: CDR1 LNHDA, CDR2 SQIVND (reference sequence). The CDR3 totals 13 residues. V was cut by 5 bases and J by 1 base, with 7 bases left in between. The sequenced material came from peripheral blood. This clonotype originated in a woman aged 45-65 years with acute or convalescent COVID-19. The rearrangement uses TRBV19 and TRBJ2-3, with D uncertain. The DNA for the CDR3 is TGTGCCAGTAGTCACCGGGGCACAGATACGCAGTATTTT. It is translated as CASSHRGTDTQYF.